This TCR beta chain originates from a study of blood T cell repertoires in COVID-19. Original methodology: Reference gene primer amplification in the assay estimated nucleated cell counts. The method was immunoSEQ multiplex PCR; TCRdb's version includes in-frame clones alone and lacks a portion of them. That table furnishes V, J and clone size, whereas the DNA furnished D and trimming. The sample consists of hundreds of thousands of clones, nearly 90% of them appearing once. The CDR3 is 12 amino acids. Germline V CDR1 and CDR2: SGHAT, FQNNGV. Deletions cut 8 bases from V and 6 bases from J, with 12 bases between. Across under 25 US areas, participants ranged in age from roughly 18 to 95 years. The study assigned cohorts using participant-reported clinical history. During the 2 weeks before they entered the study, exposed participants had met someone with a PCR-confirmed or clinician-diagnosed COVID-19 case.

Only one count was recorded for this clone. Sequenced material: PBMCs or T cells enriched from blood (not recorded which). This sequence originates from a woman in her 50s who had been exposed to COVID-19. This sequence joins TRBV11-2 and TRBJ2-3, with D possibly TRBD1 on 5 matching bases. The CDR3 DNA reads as TGTGCCAGCCGACTTCCAGGGGATACGCAGTATTTT. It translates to CASRLPGDTQYF.